The 22 T cell receptor beta chains reported below all come from one sample, sequenced in a study of memory CD4+ T cells and cytomegalovirus serostatus. The sort gate was single viable CD3+CD4+CD8-CD45RO+ cells for memory CD4+ T cells. Libraries were prepared by immunoSEQ multiplex PCR; TCRdb keeps only in-frame clonotypes and omits some of them. Here the sample spans around 60,000 clones, roughly 80% being singletons. The specimen was memory CD4+ T cells from blood. These TCRs come from an adult in good health and CMV-seronegative.

The V call is TRBV25-1, the J call TRBJ2-1, with 7 bases matching TRBD2. Germline lookup yields CDR1 MGHDK and CDR2 SYGVNS. The CDR3 has 15 amino acids. Trimming took 3 bases from V and 2 from J; bases not matched to a gene: 4. CDR3 protein: CASSDIAGPYNEQFF. The CDR3 region has the DNA TGTGCCAGCAGTGATATAGCGGGCCCCTACAATGAGCAGTTCTTC.

By share of the sample, this clone is medium-sized (0.01 to 0.1%). The chain links TRBV18 to TRBJ2-2; perhaps D is TRBD1 or TRBD2 (5 bases each). Trimming shortened V by 4 bases and J by 3 bases, and 9 bases separated the two germline ends. CDR3 length: 14 residues. Germline CDR1 is KGHSH and CDR2 is LQKENI. CDR3 sequence: CASSRGVDTGELFF. The CDR3 coding sequence is TGTGCCAGCTCACGAGGGGTGGACACCGGGGAGCTGTTTTTT. Using reference TRBV18 and TRBJ2-2 for the parts outside the CDR3, the full variable domain is NAGVMQNPRHLVRRRGQEARLRCSPMKGHSHVYWYRQLPEEGLKFMVYLQKENIIDESGMPKERFSAEFPKEGPSILRIQQVVRGDSAAYFCASSRGVDTGELFFGEGSRLTVL.

The chain carries TRBV18 and TRBJ2-2; 7 bases are shared with TRBD1. The ends lost 3 bases at V and 0 bases at J; junction bases unmatched: 1. The CDR3 runs to 15 residues. Germline V lookup: CDR1 KGHSH, CDR2 LQKENI. The DNA for the CDR3 is TGTGCCAGCTCACCCGACAGGGCGAACACCGGGGAGCTGTTTTTT. It codes for CASSPDRANTGELFF.

This rearrangement joins TRBV11-2 to TRBJ1-1; D remains ambiguous. CDR3 length: 13 amino acids. V was pared by 5 bases and J by 9 bases, with 16 bases between. Germline-derived CDR1 and CDR2 are SGHAT and FQNNGV. CDR3 nucleotide sequence: TGTGCCAGCAGCCGGGAGGGTCCCGGCCAAGCTTTCTTT. It translates to CASSREGPGQAFF.

The genes are TRBV29-1 and TRBJ2-1; D gene uncertain. The CDR3 loop spans 12 amino acids. Germline V gives CDR1 SQVTM, CDR2 ANQGSEA. V was trimmed by 7 bases and J by 7 bases, leaving 14 bases between them. CDR3 DNA sequence: TGCAGCGCATCCCCTAGTAGGAATGAGCAGTTCTTC. Translation gives CSASPSRNEQFF.

V usage is TRBV5-1 and J usage is TRBJ2-1; D may be TRBD2 (5 bases). This CDR3 contains 15 residues. Germline V gene data show CDR1 as SGHRS and CDR2 as YFSETQ. The germline V and J ends were trimmed by 5 bases and 3 bases, with 15 bases remaining between them. This chain's CDR3 is CASRPGSLYYNEQFF. The CDR3 DNA sequence: TGCGCCAGCAGGCCGGGATCTCTCTACTACAATGAGCAGTTCTTC.

This clone was observed a handful of times. The rearrangement uses TRBV11-3 and TRBJ2-1; 13 positions agree with TRBD2. The CDR3 covers 17 residues. Unmatched junction bases numbered 13, after V lost 5 bases and J lost 9 bases. From germline, CDR1 is SGHNT and CDR2 YENEEA. The CDR3 DNA sequence: TGTGCCAGCAGCCACCAGGGGGGACTAGCGGGAAGGGGTGAGCAGTTCTTC. This encodes CASSHQGGLAGRGEQFF.

The genes are TRBV18 and TRBJ2-3; 10 bases line up with TRBD2. Germline CDR1 and CDR2: KGHSH and LQKENI. The V gene end was trimmed by 5 bases and the J gene end by 2 bases; junction bases not matched to a gene: 22. The CDR3 runs to 21 residues. In DNA, the CDR3 is TGTGCCAGCTCATCTGCCGTACTAGCGGGGATTCTCCGAGCCTCCACAGATACGCAGTATTTT. Protein: CASSSAVLAGILRASTDTQYF.

In its sample, this clone was seen once. This chain connects TRBV14 to TRBJ1-2, with unresolved D. The germline CDR1 and CDR2 sequences are SGHDN and FVKESK. This CDR3 region has 14 residues. V lost 4 bases and J lost 2, with 11 bases in between. The CDR3 spells CASSRETGNYGYTF. CDR3 sequence (DNA): TGTGCCAGCAGCCGAGAGACCGGCAACTATGGCTACACCTTC.

This clone showed up just a few times. This chain joins TRBV5-1 and TRBJ2-1, with 8 bases lining up with TRBD2. V lost 4 bases and J lost 0; bases outside the gene matches: 3. The CDR3 consists of 15 residues. Germline V gene lookup returns CDR1 SGHRS and CDR2 YFSETQ. This chain's CDR3 is CASSPGLVSYNEQFF. Written as DNA, the CDR3 is TGCGCCAGCAGCCCGGGACTAGTCTCCTACAATGAGCAGTTCTTC.

The V call is TRBV30, the J call TRBJ2-7; D is perhaps TRBD2 (6 bases). V shed 3 bases and J shed 2 bases, with 26 bases lying between them. The CDR3 is made up of 18 amino acids. Germline CDR1 and CDR2: GTSNPN and SVGIG (reference sequence). The CDR3 DNA sequence: TGTGCCTGGAGCGACCCGTGGAGGGTTGGGAGTAATCCCTACGAGCAGTACTTC. Translation: CAWSDPWRVGSNPYEQYF.

This chain links TRBV12-2 with TRBJ2-7; TRBD2, the table's D call, was not compared with the DNA. TRBV12-2 is a pseudogene. The CDR3 spans 14 residues. CDR3 residues: CASRLTRVSYEQYF. In DNA form, the CDR3 reads TGTGCAAGTCGCTTAACCCGGGTGTCCTACGAGCAGTACTTC.

V is TRBV19 and J is TRBJ1-5, with 7 bases lining up with TRBD1. This CDR3 region has 13 residues. The germline CDR1 and CDR2 sequences are LNHDA and SQIVND (reference sequence). Trimming took 7 bases from V and 5 from J; bases not matched to a gene: 5. CDR3 nucleotides: TGTGCCAGTACCCCCACAGGGGATCAGCCCCAGCATTTT. Translated: CASTPTGDQPQHF.

The V and J genes are TRBV11-2 and TRBJ2-1; 7 bases fit TRBD2. V lost 1 base, J lost 4 bases, and 1 base stayed unmatched. Germline CDR1 is SGHAT and CDR2 is FQNNGV. The CDR3 runs to 14 residues. The CDR3 protein is CASSLGLAYNEQFF. In nucleotides, the CDR3 is TGTGCCAGCAGCTTAGGACTAGCTTACAATGAGCAGTTCTTC.

Notes on this clone: Other DNA sequences in this sample translate to the same CDR3. The chain has TRBV19 and TRBJ2-3; no reliable D call. Germline CDR1 reads LNHDA; CDR2 reads SQIVND (reference sequence). The CDR3 consists of 12 residues. The V gene lost 2 bases and the J gene lost 6 bases, with 6 bases spanning the gap. CDR3 coding DNA: TGTGCCAGTAGTATATCTGGGGATACGCAGTATTTT. This codes for CASSISGDTQYF.

The chain carries TRBV5-1 and TRBJ2-1, with 7 bases identical to TRBD2. J lost 2 bases, V lost 4 bases, and 3 bases had no gene match. Germline values: CDR1 SGHRS, CDR2 YFSETQ. The CDR3 has 14 residues. CDR3 coding DNA: TGCGCCAGCAGCGGGGGAGGGACCTACAATGAGCAGTTCTTC. This encodes CASSGGGTYNEQFF.

The chain couples TRBV7-8 to TRBJ1-1; D is uncertain. The CDR3 covers 17 residues. CDR1 is SGHVS, CDR2 FQNEAQ, per germline. Deletions cut 5 bases from V and 0 bases from J, with 19 bases between. The CDR3 DNA reads TGTGCCAGCAGCGTAAGGGTGGAGAGAGTCCTGAACACTGAAGCTTTCTTT. Its translation is CASSVRVERVLNTEAFF. Filled out from reference TRBV7-8 and TRBJ1-1, the complete variable domain reads GAGVSQSPRYKVAKRGQDVALRCDPISGHVSLFWYQQALGQGPEFLTYFQNEAQLDKSGLPSDRFFAERPEGSVSTLKIQRTQQEDSAVYLCASSVRVERVLNTEAFFGQGTRLTVV.

The CDR3 is CASSDEAGVGEAFF. CDR3 coding DNA: TGTGCCAGCAGTGACGAAGCGGGGGTGGGTGAAGCTTTCTTT. J is TRBJ1-1 and V is TRBV6-4; D may be TRBD1 (5 bases). V dropped 2 bases and J dropped 7 bases, with 14 bases sitting between them. Looked up from germline, CDR1 is MRHNA and CDR2 is SNTAGT. The CDR3 has 14 amino acids.

The chain uses TRBV7-3 and TRBJ2-7, with a tentative D call TRBD1 (5 bases). Looked up from germline, CDR1 is SGHTA and CDR2 is FQGTGA. The CDR3 has 13 residues. The V end lost 2 bases, the J end lost 3 bases, and 8 bases lay between the germline ends. Here the CDR3 DNA reads TGTGCCAGCAGCTTAGGACACTACTACGAGCAGTACTTC. Translation gives CASSLGHYYEQYF.

This clone has only a few counts. The chain recombines TRBV2 with TRBJ1-2; D is unclear. The length of the CDR3 is 13 residues. CDR1 is SNHLY and CDR2 is FYNNEI in the germline V gene. Trimming removed 8 bases from V and 0 bases from J, with 10 bases in between. The CDR3 nucleotides are TGTGCCAGCGGACCACAGCCTAACTATGGCTACACCTTC. It yields the protein CASGPQPNYGYTF.

V and J are TRBV21-1 and TRBJ2-7; the table's D call, TRBD1, has no DNA check behind it. TRBV21-1 is marked as a pseudogene. This CDR3 is 14 amino acids long. CDR3 DNA sequence: TGTGCCGGACGTCCCGGGACATCCGACTACGAGCAGTACTTC. It yields the protein CAGRPGTSDYEQYF.

The chain carries TRBV27 and TRBJ2-1; D remains ambiguous. The CDR3 sequence is 15 residues long. V dropped 2 bases and J dropped 0 bases, with 8 bases sitting between them. Germline V lookup: CDR1 MNHEY, CDR2 SMNVEV (reference sequence). CDR3 sequence (DNA): TGTGCCAGCAGTTTACGCTCAAACTCCTACAATGAGCAGTTCTTC. Its translation: CASSLRSNSYNEQFF.